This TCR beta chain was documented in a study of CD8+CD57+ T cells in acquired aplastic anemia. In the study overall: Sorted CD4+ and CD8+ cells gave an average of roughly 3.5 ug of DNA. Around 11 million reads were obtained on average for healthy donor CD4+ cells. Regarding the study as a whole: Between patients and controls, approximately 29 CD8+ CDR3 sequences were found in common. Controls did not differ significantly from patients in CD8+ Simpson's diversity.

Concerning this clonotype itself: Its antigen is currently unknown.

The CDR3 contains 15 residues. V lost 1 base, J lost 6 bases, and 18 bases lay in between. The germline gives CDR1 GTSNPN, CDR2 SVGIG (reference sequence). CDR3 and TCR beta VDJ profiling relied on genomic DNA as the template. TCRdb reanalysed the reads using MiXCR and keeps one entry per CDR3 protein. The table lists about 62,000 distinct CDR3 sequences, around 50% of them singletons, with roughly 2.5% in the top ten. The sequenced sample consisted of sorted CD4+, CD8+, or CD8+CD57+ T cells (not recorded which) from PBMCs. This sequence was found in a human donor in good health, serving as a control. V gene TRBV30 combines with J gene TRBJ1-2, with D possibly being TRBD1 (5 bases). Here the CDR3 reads CAWSANGHDGDGYTF. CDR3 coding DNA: TGTGCCTGGAGTGCAAATGGACACGATGGGGATGGCTACACCTTC.